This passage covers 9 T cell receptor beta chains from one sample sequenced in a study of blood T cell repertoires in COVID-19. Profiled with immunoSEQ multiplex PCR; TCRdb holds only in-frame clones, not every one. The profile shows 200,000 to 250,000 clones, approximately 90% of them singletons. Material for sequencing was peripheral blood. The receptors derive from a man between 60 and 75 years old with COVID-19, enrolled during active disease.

CDR3 DNA sequence: TGCGCCAGCAGCTTGGCGCCAGGGGAGGGCATTCAGTACTTC. Translating it yields CASSLAPGEGIQYF. The rearrangement joins TRBV5-1 to TRBJ2-4, with TRBD2 as a possible D gene (7 bases). Trimming took 0 bases from V and 9 from J, leaving 13 bases between them. This CDR3 contains 14 residues. The germline V gene has CDR1 SGHRS and CDR2 YFSETQ.

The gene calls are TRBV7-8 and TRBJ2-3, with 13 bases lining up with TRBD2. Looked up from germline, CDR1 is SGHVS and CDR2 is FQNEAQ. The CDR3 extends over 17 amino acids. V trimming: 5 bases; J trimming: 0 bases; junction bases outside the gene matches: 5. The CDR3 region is CASSPRLAGGSTDTQYF. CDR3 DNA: TGTGCCAGCAGCCCCCGACTAGCGGGAGGTAGCACAGATACGCAGTATTTT.

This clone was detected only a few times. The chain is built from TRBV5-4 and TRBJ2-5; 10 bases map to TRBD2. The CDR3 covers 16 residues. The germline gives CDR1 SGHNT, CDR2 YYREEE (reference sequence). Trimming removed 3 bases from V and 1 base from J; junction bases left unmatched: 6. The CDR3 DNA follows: TGTGCCAGCAGCTCTCCTAGCGGGGGCCGCCAAGAGACCCAGTACTTC. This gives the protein CASSSPSGGRQETQYF. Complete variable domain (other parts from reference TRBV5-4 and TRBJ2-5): ETGVTQSPTHLIKTRGQQVTLRCSSQSGHNTVSWYQQALGQGPQFIFQYYREEENGRGNFPPRFSGLQFPNYSSELNVNALELDDSALYLCASSSPSGGRQETQYFGPGTRLLVL.

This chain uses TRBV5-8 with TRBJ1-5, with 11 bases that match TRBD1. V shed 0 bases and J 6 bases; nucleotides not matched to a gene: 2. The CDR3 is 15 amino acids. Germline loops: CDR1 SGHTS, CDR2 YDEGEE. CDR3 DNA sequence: TGTGCCAGCAGCTTGGGGACAGGGGGCAGTCAGCCCCAGCATTTT. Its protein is CASSLGTGGSQPQHF.

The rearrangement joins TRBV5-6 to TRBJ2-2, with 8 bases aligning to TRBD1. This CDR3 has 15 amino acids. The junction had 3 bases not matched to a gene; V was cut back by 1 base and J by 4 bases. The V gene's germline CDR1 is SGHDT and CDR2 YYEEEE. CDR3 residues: CASSLYGTGTGELFF. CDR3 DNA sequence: TGTGCCAGCAGCTTGTACGGGACAGGCACCGGGGAGCTGTTTTTT.

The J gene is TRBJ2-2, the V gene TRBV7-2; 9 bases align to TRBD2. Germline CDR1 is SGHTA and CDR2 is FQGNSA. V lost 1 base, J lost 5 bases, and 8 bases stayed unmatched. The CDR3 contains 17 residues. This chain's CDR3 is CASSLVPRGGMTGELFF. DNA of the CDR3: TGTGCCAGCAGCTTAGTACCGCGGGGGGGAATGACCGGGGAGCTGTTTTTT.

For the CDR3, the DNA is TGTGCCAGCAGTCCCCGCCGGGGACAGAGCTCTGGAAACACCATATATTTT. Its translation: CASSPRRGQSSGNTIYF. This sequence joins TRBV6-6 and TRBJ1-3; 7 bases match TRBD1. J lost 0 bases, V lost 5 bases, and 10 bases had no gene match. Per the germline V gene, CDR1 is MNHNY and CDR2 is SVGAGI (reference sequence). CDR3 length: 17 amino acids.

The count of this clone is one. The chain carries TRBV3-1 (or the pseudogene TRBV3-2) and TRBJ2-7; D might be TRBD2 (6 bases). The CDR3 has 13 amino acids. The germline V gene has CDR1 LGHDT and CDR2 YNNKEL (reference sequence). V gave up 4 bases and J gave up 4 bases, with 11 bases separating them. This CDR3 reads CASSPNGRYEQYF. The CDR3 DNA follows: TGTGCCAGCAGCCCCAATGGGAGGTACGAGCAGTACTTC.

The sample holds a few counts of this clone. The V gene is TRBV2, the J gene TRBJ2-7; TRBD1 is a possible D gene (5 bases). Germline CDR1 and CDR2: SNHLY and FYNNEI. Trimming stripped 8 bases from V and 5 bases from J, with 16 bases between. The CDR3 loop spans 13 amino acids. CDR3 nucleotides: TGTGCCAGCGGTAAAGGCAGGGATAACGAGCAGTACTTC. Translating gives CASGKGRDNEQYF.